This entry is about one TCR beta chain. CDR1 and CDR2 (germline): LGHDT, YNNKEL (reference sequence). The CDR3 totals 14 residues. V gave up 4 bases and J gave up 1 base, with 9 bases separating them. All recovered Cohort 3 donors got two negative PCRs, got clearance, or saw symptom resolution. As processed by the authors: Reference gene primer amplification yielded estimated nucleated cell counts. Repertoires were generated with immunoSEQ multiplex PCR, while TCRdb's copy carries only in-frame clones and drops some. V, J and clone size are those of that table, while D and trimming were read from the DNA. The sample gives approximately 220,000 clones, 84% of which show up once; approximately 6.2% is in the top ten. This entry belongs to a study of blood T cell repertoires in COVID-19. Study details: Specimens from acute and convalescent COVID-19 originated in the United States, Italy and Spain.

This chain uses TRBV3-1 (or the pseudogene TRBV3-2) with TRBJ2-3; tentatively, D is TRBD1 (6 bases). Sequenced input: PBMCs or T cells enriched from blood (not recorded which). The source of this sequence is a woman aged 40 to 50 who had recovered from COVID-19. In nucleotides, the CDR3 is TGTGCCAGCAGCCCGAGGACAGGCACAGATACGCAGTATTTT. Protein product: CASSPRTGTDTQYF.